Sequencing of this TCR beta chain was carried out in a study of beta chain features in type 1 diabetes. Looking at the study overall: Cell yields, gender and age were comparable in patients and healthy donors.

Study results and limitations: Moderate but significant shortening of TCRB CDR3s was recorded in all four CD4+ subsets from Type 1 diabetes patients.

TCRB transcripts that were expressed got sequenced, as all of the isolated RNA had been reverse transcribed. Repertoires were generated with immunoSEQ multiplex PCR, while TCRdb's copy carries only in-frame clones and drops some. Altogether about 360,000 clones are present, around 13% being singletons, with the ten largest covering 0.01%. This clone was seen a handful of times. What it binds is not known. Populations obtained by sorting all exceeded 95% purity. Trimming took 3 bases from V and 0 from J, leaving 8 bases between them. This CDR3 spans 14 amino acids. Per germline, CDR1 MDHEN and CDR2 SYDVKM.

Sequencing was performed on naive CD4+ T cells from blood. The genes are TRBV28 and TRBJ1-1; D is ambiguous. The receptor comes from a woman in her late teens or twenties with type 1 diabetes. The CDR3 DNA sequence: TGTGCCAGCAGTTTCGGAGGGTTGAACACTGAAGCTTTCTTT. Its protein product is CASSFGGLNTEAFF.